These 25 T cell receptor beta chains share one sample of origin, sequenced in a study of circulating CD8 cells and anti-PD-1 response in melanoma. The QIAseq Immune Repertoire TCR panel built the libraries from roughly 15 ng of total RNA. TCRdb redid the calling of the reads with MiXCR, one entry per CDR3 protein. The sample includes 200 to 300 distinct CDR3 sequences, around 9.5% of them seen just once. Sorting of live CD3+CD8+TCRalphabeta+ cells by PD-1 and/or TIGIT gave four subsets. This material consisted of CD8+ T cells from PBMCs, taken at baseline or after one month of anti-PD-1 therapy (not recorded which). All receptors derive from a human donor with melanoma.

This clonotype is medium-sized in the sample. The chain carries TRBV20-1 and TRBJ2-1; perhaps TRBD2 as D (6 bases). Trimming stripped 5 bases from V and 0 bases from J, with 17 bases between. Per the germline V gene, CDR1 is DFQATT and CDR2 is SNEGSKA (reference sequence). The CDR3 has 16 residues. The CDR3 region is CSASGGVTSSYNEQFF. CDR3 DNA sequence: TGCAGTGCTTCGGGCGGGGTTACTAGCTCCTACAATGAGCAGTTCTTC.

Comments on this clonotype: A much larger clone sits a single nucleotide away, making a read error possible. The V call is TRBV2, the J call TRBJ1-1, with D possibly TRBD1 on 5 matching bases. The CDR3 is 10 residues long. Germline CDR1 reads SNHLY; CDR2 reads FYNNEI. DNA of the CDR3: TGTGCCAGCAGCGCCTTAGGGGCTCTCTTT. It is translated as CASSALGALF.

This clonotype is labeled as large (0.1 to 1%). The CDR3 sequence is CASTPTGGIYEQYF. The CDR3 DNA sequence: TGTGCCAGTACTCCGACAGGGGGAATATACGAGCAGTACTTC. The V and J genes are TRBV19 and TRBJ2-7, with 9 bases matching TRBD1. V gave up 7 bases and J gave up 4 bases; unmatched junction bases: 8. This CDR3 spans 14 amino acids. Germline V CDR1 and CDR2: LNHDA, SQIVND (reference sequence). Full variable domain (outside the CDR3, taken from reference TRBV19 and TRBJ2-7): DGGITQSPKYLFRKEGQNVTLSCEQNLNHDAMYWYRQDPGQGLRLIYYSQIVNDFQKGDIAEGYSVSREKKESFPLTVTSAQKNPTAFYLCASTPTGGIYEQYFGPGTRLTVT.

In the case of this clonotype: A much larger clone differs by one base, so this may be a read error. The rearrangement uses TRBV2 and TRBJ2-5; D perhaps matches TRBD2 (5 bases). CDR1 and CDR2 from the germline V gene are SNHLY and FYNNEI. CDR3 length: 13 residues. V was pared by 4 bases and J by 13 bases, with 19 bases between. The CDR3 here is CASSARGPEARYF. Written as DNA, the CDR3 is TGTGCCAGCAGTGCCAGAGGGCCGGAGGCCCGGTACTTC.

Judged by abundance, this clonotype is medium-sized. One end of the junction does not line up with germline, which may come from a read error. The V gene is TRBV13, the J gene TRBJ2-7; 7 positions match TRBD1. Germline V gene data show CDR1 as PRHDT and CDR2 as FYEKMQ (reference sequence). The CDR3 spans 16 residues. The CDR3 nucleotides read TGTGCCAGCAGCGGAACGACAGGGCCCAAAGCCTACGAGCAGTCCTTC. This encodes CASSGTTGPKAYEQSF.

This clonotype is deemed medium-sized (0.01 to 0.1%). The chain uses TRBV20-1 and TRBJ2-7; D possibly corresponds to TRBD1 (6 bases). Trimming stripped 2 bases from V and 1 base from J, with 12 bases between. The germline V gene encodes CDR1 DFQATT and CDR2 SNEGSKA (reference sequence). The CDR3 loop spans 14 amino acids. The CDR3: CSARNTGLSYEQYF. As DNA, the CDR3 is TGCAGTGCTAGAAACACAGGGCTGTCCTACGAGCAGTACTTC.

This clonotype is categorized as medium-sized (0.01 to 0.1%). The rearrangement joins TRBV20-1 to TRBJ2-1; D not resolved. In germline, CDR1 is DFQATT, CDR2 SNEGSKA (reference sequence). The CDR3 is 16 amino acids. V was cut by 1 base and J by 0 bases, with 13 bases left in between. CDR3 amino acids: CSARVSIGSSYNEQFF. The CDR3 DNA follows: TGCAGTGCTAGAGTATCTATAGGAAGCTCCTACAATGAGCAGTTCTTC.

This clonotype is termed large. The V gene is TRBV11-1, the J gene TRBJ2-7; 7 positions match TRBD2. The germline V gene encodes CDR1 SGHAT and CDR2 FQDESV (reference sequence). The CDR3 is 13 amino acids. The V gene end was trimmed by 1 base and the J gene end by 3 bases; junction bases not matched to a gene: 0. Written as DNA, the CDR3 is TGTGCCAGCAGCTTAGGCGGGAGCTACGAGCAGTACTTC. This translates into CASSLGGSYEQYF.

The table lists this clonotype with a few counts. This sequence joins TRBV5-1 and TRBJ2-7, with D possibly being TRBD2 (6 bases). Between the trimmed V and J ends, which lost 4 bases and 2 bases, there was a span of 13 bases. Germline V gives CDR1 SGHRS, CDR2 YFSETQ. CDR3 length: 14 amino acids. The CDR3 coding sequence is TGCGCCAGCAGCCCGAGAGGCGGGACCTACGAGCAGTACTTC. Amino acids: CASSPRGGTYEQYF. Complete variable domain (other parts from reference TRBV5-1 and TRBJ2-7): KAGVTQTPRYLIKTRGQQVTLSCSPISGHRSVSWYQQTPGQGLQFLFEYFSETQRNKGNFPGRFSGRQFSNSRSEMNVSTLELGDSALYLCASSPRGGTYEQYFGPGTRLTVT.

Judged by abundance, this clonotype is large (0.1 to 1%). The J gene is TRBJ2-7, the V gene TRBV10-3; D perhaps matches TRBD2 (5 bases). The CDR3 is 15 amino acids. The germline V gene encodes CDR1 ENHRY and CDR2 SYGVKD. V dropped 8 bases and J dropped 4 bases, with 21 bases sitting between them. For the CDR3, the DNA is TGTGCCATCCAGAGCTTCGGGGAGCAGAGGTACGAGCAGTACTTC. Translated, it gives CAIQSFGEQRYEQYF.

This clonotype is classed as medium-sized. This sequence joins TRBV4-1 and TRBJ2-3, with 8 bases that match TRBD2. Germline assignment: CDR1 MGHRA and CDR2 YSYEKL. V shed 2 bases, J shed 3 bases, and the junction held 4 bases outside the gene matches. This CDR3 is 15 amino acids long. CDR3 loop: CASSQFGGETDTQYF. CDR3 DNA: TGCGCCAGCAGCCAATTCGGGGGGGAGACAGATACGCAGTATTTT.

This clonotype is hyperexpanded. V is TRBV20-1 and J is TRBJ2-4; a weak D match, TRBD2 (6 bases). The CDR3 is 16 amino acids. CDR1 is DFQATT and CDR2 is SNEGSKA in the germline V gene (reference sequence). The V end was cut by 5 bases, the J end by 0 bases, with 17 bases between. For the CDR3, the DNA is TGCAGTGCTTCCCCCCCCAGGGACTTAGCCAAAAACATTCAGTACTTC. It encodes CSASPPRDLAKNIQYF.

Within the sample, this clonotype is medium-sized. This chain uses TRBV29-1 with TRBJ2-5; TRBD2 aligns across 10 bases. Trimming removed 8 bases from V and 5 bases from J; junction bases left unmatched: 11. Germline V lookup: CDR1 SQVTM, CDR2 ANQGSEA. CDR3 size: 14 residues. CDR3 residues: CSLRSGGAFETQYF. CDR3 sequence (DNA): TGCAGCTTACGAAGCGGGGGGGCCTTCGAGACCCAGTACTTC.

This clonotype is large in the sample. The CDR3: CATSDTRPPNNEQFF. The CDR3 coding sequence is TGTGCCACCAGTGACACCCGGCCCCCTAACAATGAGCAGTTCTTC. The V and J genes are TRBV24-1 and TRBJ2-1; no definite D call. Trimming stripped 4 bases from V and 5 bases from J, with 14 bases between. Germline V CDR1 and CDR2: KGHDR, SFDVKD. The CDR3 covers 15 residues.

The chain links TRBV28 to TRBJ1-2, with D unresolved. Trimming shortened V by 1 base and J by 4 bases, and 7 bases separated the two germline ends. Per germline, CDR1 MDHEN and CDR2 SYDVKM. The CDR3 totals 13 residues. Written as DNA, the CDR3 is TGTGCCAGCAGTTTATCCAGAGGCTATGGCTACACCTTC. Protein: CASSLSRGYGYTF.

On this clonotype: This is likely a read error, given that the CDR3 carries no conserved phenylalanine or tryptophan at its end. The chain has TRBV20-1 and TRBJ1-1; D remains unclear. V was pared by 6 bases and J by 1 base, with 12 bases between. CDR1 is DFQATT, CDR2 SNEGSKA, per germline (reference sequence). The CDR3 has 13 residues. CDR3 coding DNA: TGCAGTGCCCCCTGGGAGGCGAACACTGAAGCTTTCCTT. This translates into CSAPWEANTEAFL.

Sample share makes this clonotype medium-sized (0.01 to 0.1%). The chain has TRBV7-9 and TRBJ2-7; D is undetermined. Deletions cut 5 bases from V and 2 bases from J, with 16 bases between. The CDR3 runs to 15 residues. From germline, CDR1 is SEHNR and CDR2 FQNEAQ (reference sequence). CDR3 sequence reads: CASSLLGKDPYEQYF. The CDR3 nucleotides are TGTGCCAGCAGCCTCTTGGGAAAGGATCCCTACGAGCAGTACTTC.

By sample share, this clonotype is medium-sized. The rearrangement links TRBV27 to TRBJ2-1, with 10 nucleotides matching TRBD2. Germline CDR1 MNHEY, CDR2 SMNVEV (reference sequence). The V gene end was trimmed by 3 bases and the J gene end by 8 bases; junction bases not matched to a gene: 13. This CDR3 comprises 17 residues. This CDR3 is CASSFLSGGAWVHEQFF. CDR3 nucleotides: TGTGCCAGCAGTTTCCTCAGCGGGGGGGCCTGGGTCCATGAGCAGTTCTTC.

Of note for this clonotype: The conserved closing phenylalanine or tryptophan is absent in this CDR3, likely reflecting a read error. This rearrangement joins TRBV29-1 to TRBJ2-4, with D perhaps matching TRBD1 or TRBD2 (5 bases each). Trimming took off 4 bases at V and 7 bases at J, with 23 bases between the two ends. The CDR3 loop spans 16 amino acids. Germline lookup yields CDR1 SQVTM and CDR2 ANQGSEA. CDR3 bases: TGCAGCGTTGTTGCCTCACGAGGGGCCCACCGGAACATTCAGTACTCC. Amino acids: CSVVASRGAHRNIQYS.

By its share, this clonotype is medium-sized. The genes are TRBV5-5 and TRBJ2-5, with D possibly matching TRBD2 (5 bases). CDR1 is SGHKS and CDR2 is YYEKEE in the germline V gene (reference sequence). The CDR3 extends over 13 amino acids. V lost 4 bases and J 7 bases, leaving 14 bases between the germline ends. CDR3 sequence reads: CASSLEGYGTQYF. In DNA, the CDR3 is TGTGCCAGCAGCCTAGAGGGCTACGGGACCCAGTACTTC.

This clonotype ranks as large (0.1 to 1%). The chain joins TRBV16 to TRBJ2-7; TRBD1 matches at 9 bases. This CDR3 region has 16 residues. The germline CDR1 and CDR2 sequences are KGHSY and FQNENV. Germline trimming cut 3 bases from V and 5 bases from J; bases unmatched to any gene: 11. The CDR3 sequence is CASSQLKAGTGNEQYF. The CDR3 DNA reads as TGTGCCAGCAGCCAGCTCAAAGCCGGGACAGGGAACGAGCAGTACTTC.

By frequency in the sample, this clonotype is medium-sized. This chain uses TRBV7-6 with TRBJ2-3; the D gene is possibly TRBD1 (5 bases). Looked up from germline, CDR1 is SGHVS and CDR2 is FNYEAQ. V was trimmed by 6 bases and J by 2 bases, leaving 18 bases between them. This CDR3 is built from 16 residues. This CDR3 is CASSKPTGTITDTQYF. The CDR3 DNA reads TGTGCCAGCAGTAAACCAACAGGCACAATCACAGATACGCAGTATTTT. The entire variable domain, with the rest obtained from reference TRBV7-6 and TRBJ2-3, is as follows: GAGVSQSPRYKVTKRGQDVALRCDPISGHVSLYWYRQALGQGPEFLTYFNYEAQQDKSGLPNDRFSAERPEGSISTLTIQRTEQRDSAMYRCASSKPTGTITDTQYFGPGTRLTVL.

This chain joins TRBV13 and TRBJ2-1; 9 bases align to TRBD1. The CDR3 is made up of 16 amino acids. Per germline, CDR1 PRHDT and CDR2 FYEKMQ (reference sequence). V lost 5 bases to trimming and J lost 5 bases; unmatched junction nucleotides: 10. CDR3 DNA: TGTGCCAGCAGCCAAGACGGGACAGGGTATGACAATGAGCAGTTCTTC. It specifies CASSQDGTGYDNEQFF.

Worth noting for this clonotype: Possible read error: a much larger clone is one base away. The CDR3 sequence: CASRDGLGNIQYF. In DNA, the CDR3 is TGTGCCAGTAGGGACGGCCTGGGAAACATTCAGTACTTC. The chain carries TRBV19 and TRBJ2-4; no clear D. The CDR3 has 13 amino acids. Trimming removed 6 bases at V and 6 bases at J, with 12 bases between. In germline, CDR1 is LNHDA, CDR2 SQIVND (reference sequence).

This clonotype ranks as large. The chain carries TRBV24-1 and TRBJ2-3; D remains unclear. CDR1 KGHDR and CDR2 SFDVKD come from the germline V gene. The CDR3 length is 17 residues. Between the trimmed V and J ends, which lost 4 bases and 1 base, there was a span of 17 bases. In DNA, the CDR3 is TGTGCCACCAGTGAGAGGATCAGGCCGTTGGGCACAGATACGCAGTATTTT. Amino acid sequence: CATSERIRPLGTDTQYF.